A single sample is the source of the 29 T cell receptor beta chains below, sequenced in a study of tumor-infiltrating lymphocytes in primary liver carcinoma. Extraction of RNA together with DNA used about 17-31 mg of unsorted bulk tissue. Priming with a constant-region primer yielded TCR beta cDNA from about 480 ng total RNA. Libraries covering TCR beta were generated through three nested multiplex PCR rounds (using a slightly modified ARM-PCR). Forward primers for TRBV1-TRBV30 and a C-beta reverse primer served the first two PCR rounds, at 10 cycles each. TCRdb re-called the multiplex PCR reads through MiXCR, storing one row per CDR3 protein. The sample records about 97,000 distinct CDR3 sequences, about 63% being singletons. The sequenced material came from liver tumor tissue from sampling region 2. Subset meaning: tumor region T2, inferior pole. The receptors were sampled from a woman aged 55-69 years with primary liver carcinoma and hepatitis B virus infection.

This clonotype was recorded only once. At one end the junction does not follow the germline gene, possibly because of a read error. The V call is TRBV4-2, the J call TRBJ2-7; TRBD2 matches 9 bases. Germline CDR1 and CDR2: LGHNA and YNFKEQ. CDR3 length: 17 amino acids. CDR3: CASSQGHGLARSYKQYF. Written as DNA, the CDR3 is TGTGCCAGCAGCCAAGGGCATGGACTAGCGCGTTCCTACAAGCAGTACTTC.

As concerns this clonotype: The CDR3 does not end in the conserved phenylalanine or tryptophan, so this is likely a read error. The chain employs TRBV10-3 and TRBJ1-4; D is undetermined. Trimming pared 8 bases from V and 1 base from J, leaving 11 bases between. The CDR3 runs 14 residues. CDR1 is ENHRY and CDR2 is SYGVKD in the germline V gene. CDR3 sequence (DNA): TGTGCCATCCGCCGGACTGGAACTAATGAAAAACTGTTTTAT. It is translated as CAIRRTGTNEKLFY.

Ten or more counts support this clonotype. The chain carries TRBV5-5 and TRBJ2-7, with D perhaps given as TRBD1 or TRBD2 (5 bases each). V lost 0 bases and J lost 2, with 21 bases in between. Germline V gives CDR1 SGHKS, CDR2 YYEKEE (reference sequence). The CDR3 loop spans 18 amino acids. CDR3 coding DNA: TGTGCCAGCAGCTTGGAAGGGGCGCATGGGGGTCAAGCCTACGAGCAGTACTTC. Its translation is CASSLEGAHGGQAYEQYF.

For this clonotype: The conserved phenylalanine or tryptophan is not found at the CDR3 terminus, so this likely reflects a read error. The chain has TRBV11-3 and TRBJ2-2; the match to TRBD2 covers 9 bases. Germline values: CDR1 SGHNT, CDR2 YENEEA. The CDR3 has 15 residues. The CDR3 DNA reads as TGTGCCAGCAGCCAGGGGACTAGCAGCACCGGGGGGCTGTTTGTT. This sequence encodes CASSQGTSSTGGLFV.

J is TRBJ2-5 and V is TRBV10-2; 14 bases fit TRBD2. There are 17 residues in the CDR3. The germline gives CDR1 WSHSY, CDR2 SAAADI. Trimming at V came to 2 bases and at J to 8 bases, leaving 10 bases not matched to a gene. The chain's CDR3 is CASSEGLAGGGPETQYF. CDR3 sequence (DNA): TGCGCCAGCAGTGAGGGACTAGCGGGAGGAGGCCCAGAAACCCAGTACTTC.

This chain uses TRBV11-3 with TRBJ2-3, with 8 positions matching TRBD2. This CDR3 is 16 amino acids long. V trimming: 8 bases; J trimming: 1 base; junction bases outside the gene matches: 11. The germline CDR1 and CDR2 sequences are SGHNT and YENEEA. In DNA, the CDR3 is TGTGCCAGCGGCGAGGGACTAGTGGGGGGCACAGATACGCAGTATTTT. Translating gives CASGEGLVGGTDTQYF.

In regard to this clonotype: This may be a read error: a much more frequent sequence differs by one nucleotide. The V gene is TRBV5-4, the J gene TRBJ2-2; D gene unclear. Trimming removed 4 bases from V and 3 bases from J, with 7 bases in between. The CDR3 covers 13 residues. Germline assignment: CDR1 SGHNT and CDR2 YYREEE (reference sequence). CDR3 DNA sequence: TGTGCCAGCAGCGAAGAGTACACCGGGGAGCTGTTTTTT. Amino acid sequence: CASSEEYTGELFF.

Concerning this clonotype itself: Mismatch with germline at one junction end may stem from a read error. This chain uses TRBV6-6 with TRBJ2-3; D is possibly TRBD1 or TRBD2 (5 bases each). This CDR3 spans 13 amino acids. Germline V gene sequence: CDR1 MNHNY, CDR2 SVGAGI (reference sequence). CDR3 region: CASNTIRGDTQYF. In nucleotides, the CDR3 is TGTGCCAGCAATACAATTAGGGGAGATACGCAGTACTTT.

The chain links TRBV29-1 to TRBJ2-1; no reliable D call. The CDR3 extends over 15 amino acids. The V gene's germline CDR1 is SQVTM and CDR2 ANQGSEA. V was trimmed by 3 bases and J by 0 bases, leaving 12 bases between them. This CDR3 reads CSVESDQNSYNEQFF. The CDR3 coding sequence is TGCAGCGTTGAGTCCGATCAGAACTCCTACAATGAGCAGTTCTTC.

This clonotype was counted between two and nine times. A much more abundant neighbour one base away suggests this may be a read error. The chain recombines TRBV12-3 or TRBV12-4 with TRBJ1-3; D gene unclear. The CDR3 runs to 15 residues. The CDR3 region is CASSATASSGNTICF. In DNA, the CDR3 is TGTGCCAGCAGTGCGACTGCCAGCTCTGGAAACACCATATGTTTT.

Comments on this clonotype: Germline is not matched at one junction end, which may reflect a read error. The chain carries TRBV14 and TRBJ1-1; D call uncertain. CDR1 is SGHDN and CDR2 is FVKESK in the germline V gene. The CDR3 is made up of 11 amino acids. The CDR3 coding sequence is TGTGCCAGCAGCCAAGTAGGTGAACCTTTCTTT. Translation gives CASSQVGEPFF.

Comments on this clonotype: One junction end disagrees with the germline gene, perhaps due to a read error. This rearrangement joins TRBV5-4 to TRBJ2-3, with a possible D match to TRBD2 (5 bases). This CDR3 is 15 amino acids long. Germline CDR1 is SGHNT and CDR2 is YYREEE (reference sequence). The CDR3 coding sequence is TGTACCAGCAGCTGGAGGAGTGGTAACACAGATACGCAGTATTTT. Translation: CTSSWRSGNTDTQYF.

Concerning this clonotype: No conserved phenylalanine or tryptophan ends this CDR3, so it is likely a read error. The chain recombines TRBV11-3 with TRBJ2-1, with D tentatively TRBD2 (5 bases). This CDR3 has 13 amino acids. The V and J ends lost 6 bases and 3 bases respectively, with 9 bases between them. Germline lookup yields CDR1 SGHNT and CDR2 YENEEA. The CDR3 nucleotides are TGTGCCAGCAGTGCCCGGGGCTACAATGAGCAGTTCTCA. Amino acid sequence: CASSARGYNEQFS.

J is TRBJ2-3 and V is TRBV30, with 10 bases that match TRBD1. Germline CDR1 reads GTSNPN; CDR2 reads SVGIG (reference sequence). V dropped 5 bases and J dropped 10; count of bases not matched to a gene: 15. This CDR3 comprises 15 residues. CDR3 in DNA: TGTGCCTGGTGGTTTCCGGGACAGGGGTCGAAGGCGCAGTATTTT. Translated: CAWWFPGQGSKAQYF. Combining the CDR3 with reference TRBV30 and TRBJ2-3 gives the whole variable domain SQTIHQWPATLVQPVGSPLSLECTVEGTSNPNLYWYRQAAGRGLQLLFYSVGIGQISSEVPQNLSASRPQDRQFILSSKKLLLSDSGFYLCAWWFPGQGSKAQYFGPGTRLTVL.

Comments on this clonotype: Without the conserved terminal phenylalanine or tryptophan, this CDR3 likely stems from a read error. It is unclear where the CDR3 begins or ends on the DNA, so no DNA is shown, and the CDR3 is as TCRdb lists it. The chain combines TRBV11-1 with TRBJ2-6; TRBD1 reflects the table's D call only, with no check against the DNA. From germline, CDR1 is SGHAT and CDR2 FQDESV (reference sequence). The CDR3 is made up of 17 amino acids, end residues included. CDR3 sequence reads: CASNARTGTPGANVLTL.

To note about this clonotype: Germline and junction disagree at one end, which may indicate a read error. This chain uses TRBV6-5 with TRBJ1-1; TRBD1 might be the D (5 bases). The CDR3 spans 15 residues. The V gene's germline CDR1 is MNHEY and CDR2 SVGAGI. This CDR3 reads CASRRLSGTGTEALF. The CDR3 DNA is TGTGCCAGCAGACGGTTGTCGGGGACGGGTACTGAAGCTTTATTT.

This clonotype has only one observation. The rearrangement links TRBV29-1 to TRBJ2-1; unclear D gene. The CDR3 is 14 residues long. Germline V gene data show CDR1 as SQVTM and CDR2 as ANQGSEA. V was cut by 7 bases and J by 0 bases, with 13 bases left in between. The CDR3 loop is CSAGGASSYNEQFF. CDR3 in DNA: TGCAGCGCTGGCGGAGCCAGCTCCTACAATGAGCAGTTCTTC.

On this clonotype: The junction differs from germline at one of its ends, possibly a read error. V usage is TRBV11-2 and J usage is TRBJ2-1, with 13 bases identical to TRBD2. Germline-derived CDR1 and CDR2 are SGHAT and FQNNGV. CDR3 length: 16 amino acids. CDR3 coding DNA: TGTGCCAGCAACTCCCGGACTAGCGGGGGCAGGGGGGAGCAGTCCTTC. It is translated as CASNSRTSGGRGEQSF.

This clonotype appeared a few times. The rearrangement links TRBV6-4 to TRBJ2-2, with D perhaps matching TRBD1 or TRBD2 (5 bases each). The germline V gene encodes CDR1 MRHNA and CDR2 SNTAGT. Trimming removed 2 bases at V and 3 bases at J, with 7 bases between. This CDR3 comprises 14 residues. The CDR3 nucleotides are TGTGCCAGCAGTGACGGGACGGACACCGGGGAGCTGTTTTTT. Translating gives CASSDGTDTGELFF.

For this clonotype: One end of the junction varies from germline; a read error may be responsible. The V gene is TRBV5-1, the J gene TRBJ2-2; 8 nucleotides align to TRBD2. The CDR3 contains 16 residues. The germline gives CDR1 SGHRS, CDR2 YFSETQ. Here the CDR3 reads CASSFRAGVGHGELFF. The CDR3, as DNA: TGCGCCAGCAGCTTTAGAGCGGGAGTCGGTCACGGGGAGCTGTTTTTC.

This chain links TRBV28 with TRBJ1-5; TRBD1 matches 7 bases. The ends lost 8 bases at V and 7 bases at J; junction bases unmatched: 8. The germline gives CDR1 MDHEN, CDR2 SYDVKM. The CDR3 runs 13 residues. DNA for the CDR3: TGTGCCAGCCGAAGGGGGCGCGGGCAGCCCCAGCATTTT. It specifies CASRRGRGQPQHF. Full variable domain (remainder filled in from reference TRBV28 and TRBJ1-5): DVKVTQSSRYLVKRTGEKVFLECVQDMDHENMFWYRQDPGLGLRLIYFSYDVKMKEKGDIPEGYSVSREKKERFSLILESASTNQTSMYLCASRRGRGQPQHFGDGTRLSIL.

This clonotype was found a few times. An end of the junction does not agree with germline; a read error may underlie this. The V call is TRBV11-1, the J call TRBJ2-7, with 7 bases that match TRBD2. Germline V gives CDR1 SGHAT, CDR2 FQDESV (reference sequence). The CDR3 is made up of 14 amino acids. This CDR3 is CASSLDLAGVEQHF. The DNA of the CDR3 is TGTGCCAGCAGCTTAGACCTCGCGGGAGTCGAGCAGCACTTC.

Comments on this clonotype: A read error may explain this, as a much larger clone is one base away. V and J are TRBV18 and TRBJ2-6; tentative D call: TRBD1 (5 bases). The germline V and J ends were trimmed by 6 bases and 3 bases, with 9 bases remaining between them. The V gene's germline CDR1 is KGHSH and CDR2 LQKENI. The CDR3 runs to 14 residues. The CDR3 here is CASSPGYGANVLTF. In DNA form, the CDR3 reads TGTGCCAGCTCCCCAGGGTATGGGGCCAACGTCCTGACTTTC.

Comments on this clonotype: A much larger clone is a single base away; this may be a read error. The V call is TRBV13, the J call TRBJ1-5; D gene ambiguous. Germline CDR1 PRHDT, CDR2 FYEKMQ (reference sequence). The CDR3 runs to 12 residues. The CDR3 nucleotides are TGTACCAGCAGCCTTCACAATCAGCCCCAGCATTTT. It encodes CTSSLHNQPQHF.

Comments on this clonotype: A clone one base away is much larger, so this may be a read error. The chain uses TRBV28 and TRBJ1-1; TRBD1 matches at 8 bases. Germline CDR1 and CDR2: MDHEN and SYDVKM. The V and J ends lost 8 bases and 3 bases, in that order; junction bases with no gene match: 11. CDR3 length: 15 amino acids. The CDR3 here is CASCSSRGRDTEAFF. Here the CDR3 DNA reads TGTGCCAGCTGCTCAAGCAGGGGGCGAGACACTGAAGCTTTCTTT.

Comment on this clonotype: One end of the junction varies from germline; a read error may be responsible. J is TRBJ2-6 and V is TRBV30; either TRBD1 or TRBD2 may supply D (6 bases each). The CDR3 consists of 14 residues. Germline CDR1 reads GTSNPN; CDR2 reads SVGIG (reference sequence). CDR3 residues: CSWEEGEGANVLTF. The CDR3 DNA is TGTTCCTGGGAGGAGGGGGAGGGGGCCAACGTCCTGACTTTC. The full variable domain, rest sourced from reference TRBV30 and TRBJ2-6, is SQTIHQWPATLVQPVGSPLSLECTVEGTSNPNLYWYRQAAGRGLQLLFYSVGIGQISSEVPQNLSASRPQDRQFILSSKKLLLSDSGFYLCSWEEGEGANVLTFGAGSRLTVL.

As regards this clonotype: One junction end does not reproduce the germline sequence, and a read error may be involved. V usage is TRBV4-2 and J usage is TRBJ1-6; 8 bases align to TRBD1. Germline lookup yields CDR1 LGHNA and CDR2 YNFKEQ. This CDR3 has 16 amino acids. CDR3 coding DNA: TGTGCCAGCAGCCAAGCTGCGGGACAGGCTAATCCACCCCTCCATTTT. Translated, it gives CASSQAAGQANPPLHF.

As regards this clonotype: A much larger clone lies a single base off, so this may be a read error. V is TRBV4-2 and J is TRBJ2-1; 7 bases map to TRBD1. CDR3 length: 19 amino acids. Germline trimming cut 4 bases from V and 8 bases from J; bases unmatched to any gene: 23. Germline V lookup: CDR1 LGHNA, CDR2 YNFKEQ. This CDR3 reads CASSPPSSGKGGHRDEQFF. CDR3 in DNA: TGTGCCAGCAGCCCCCCCTCGTCGGGTAAAGGGGGCCACAGGGATGAGCAGTTCTTC.

This sequence joins TRBV6-2 or TRBV6-3 and TRBJ1-5; tentatively, D is TRBD1 (6 bases). The V gene's germline CDR1 is MNHEY and CDR2 SVGEGT. This CDR3 has 14 amino acids. The CDR3 loop reads CVSSSYRETQPQHF. CDR3 nucleotides: TGTGTAAGCAGTTCCTACAGGGAAACTCAGCCCCAGCATTTT.